These 24 T cell receptor beta chains originate from one sample sequenced in a study of shared clonotypes between healthy human individuals. Assay: immunoSEQ multiplex PCR; the TCRdb copy retains only in-frame clones and omits some. The profile shows under 600,000 clones, around 80% of them singletons. The sequenced material came from PBMCs. These receptors all come from a woman aged 40 to 49 in good health. Some clones in this sample may be carry-over from other donors' samples.

The chain couples TRBV5-5 to TRBJ2-7; 11 bases line up with TRBD2. Germline V gives CDR1 SGHKS, CDR2 YYEKEE (reference sequence). J lost 0 bases, V lost 0 bases, and 8 bases had no gene match. The CDR3 is 18 amino acids. The CDR3 DNA follows: TGTGCCAGCAGCTTGGCTATCGTGGGACTAGCGGCCTCCTACGAGCAGTACTTC. The encoded protein is CASSLAIVGLAASYEQYF.

This clone came up once. V usage is TRBV4-1 and J usage is TRBJ1-1, with no clear D. CDR3 length equals 15 residues. Looked up from germline, CDR1 is MGHRA and CDR2 is YSYEKL. Trimming removed 1 base from V and 4 bases from J, with 13 bases in between. The CDR3 DNA reads TGCGCCAGCAGCCAAGTGGGCAGTCACCCCACTGAAGCTTTCTTT. Its protein is CASSQVGSHPTEAFF.

Note on this clone: A much larger clone is a single base away; this may be a read error. This specimen includes other DNA sequences encoding the same CDR3. J is TRBJ1-6 and V is TRBV4-1, with D possibly TRBD1 on 5 matching bases. Germline V gene lookup returns CDR1 MGHRA and CDR2 YSYEKL. V gave up 3 bases and J gave up 10 bases, with 22 bases separating them. The CDR3 extends over 17 amino acids. CDR3 in DNA: TGCGCCAGCAGCCAGGATACAAGGGGCCGGCTGAACTCACCCCTCCACTTT. Translation: CASSQDTRGRLNSPLHF.

The chain employs TRBV15 and TRBJ1-5; 10 nucleotides line up with TRBD1. The CDR3 contains 18 residues. Unmatched junction bases numbered 10, after V lost 3 bases and J lost 2 bases. From germline, CDR1 is LNHNV and CDR2 YYDKDF (reference sequence). The CDR3: CATSRGWTGGSGNQPQHF. The CDR3 nucleotides are TGTGCCACCAGCAGGGGATGGACAGGGGGTAGTGGCAATCAGCCCCAGCATTTT.

The chain is built from TRBV11-2 and TRBJ1-6; D is unresolved. The germline gives CDR1 SGHAT, CDR2 FQNNGV. CDR3 length equals 13 residues. The V gene lost 5 bases and the J gene lost 8 bases, with 10 bases spanning the gap. CDR3 DNA: TGTGCCAGCAGCCAAAATACAGATTCACCCCTCCACTTT. It codes for CASSQNTDSPLHF.

The gene calls are TRBV5-4 and TRBJ1-1, with 7 bases identical to TRBD1. Germline assignment: CDR1 SGHNT and CDR2 YYREEE (reference sequence). V lost 4 bases, J lost 4 bases, and 7 bases stayed unmatched. This CDR3 region has 14 residues. The CDR3 DNA follows: TGTGCCAGCAGCATACAGGGACAGAGCACTGAAGCTTTCTTT. It is translated as CASSIQGQSTEAFF.

This rearrangement joins TRBV13 to TRBJ2-5, with D unresolved. The J call is uncertain, as TRBJ2-7 better fits the DNA end. This CDR3 is built from 14 residues. Per germline, CDR1 PRHDT and CDR2 FYEKMQ (reference sequence). The CDR3 DNA is TGTGCCAGCAGCTTAACCGGGTCTACGGGCGAGCAGTACTTC. This gives the protein CASSLTGSTGEQYF.

Turning to this clone: The sample has other DNA sequences that encode this CDR3 too. V gene TRBV4-2 combines with J gene TRBJ1-1; D is undetermined. The germline V gene encodes CDR1 LGHNA and CDR2 YNFKEQ. The V and J ends lost 0 bases and 1 base respectively, with 6 bases between them. CDR3 length: 14 residues. CDR3 sequence: CASSQDGSNTEAFF. CDR3 nucleotide sequence: TGTGCCAGCAGCCAAGATGGGTCGAACACTGAAGCTTTCTTT.

The CDR3 DNA reads TGTGCCAGCAGTCCGACAGGGGCCTACGAGCAGTACTTC. Its protein product is CASSPTGAYEQYF. The chain couples TRBV6-5 to TRBJ2-5, with 8 bases lining up with TRBD1. The J call may be faulty, since TRBJ2-7 better matches the DNA end. Germline V gene lookup returns CDR1 MNHEY and CDR2 SVGAGI. The CDR3 runs 13 residues.

The chain couples TRBV11-3 to TRBJ2-7; TRBD1 aligns across 7 bases. This CDR3 region has 13 residues. From germline, CDR1 is SGHNT and CDR2 YENEEA. J gave up 5 bases and V 2 bases, and 3 bases lay outside the gene matches. CDR3 sequence: CASSLRDSDEQYF. Written as DNA, the CDR3 is TGTGCCAGCAGCTTAAGGGACAGCGACGAGCAGTACTTC.

The V call is TRBV9, the J call TRBJ2-3; D is tentatively TRBD1 or TRBD2 (7 bases each). The CDR3 is made up of 16 amino acids. Per the germline V gene, CDR1 is SGDLS and CDR2 is YYNGEE. Between the trimmed V and J ends, which lost 4 bases and 1 base, there was a span of 16 bases. The CDR3 loop reads CASSPPQGRGTDTQYF. CDR3 in DNA: TGTGCCAGCAGCCCTCCACAGGGGAGGGGCACAGATACGCAGTATTTT.

This clone came up many times. The chain carries TRBV19 and TRBJ2-7, with D perhaps being TRBD1 or TRBD2 (6 bases each). Germline V lookup: CDR1 LNHDA, CDR2 SQIVND (reference sequence). The V end lost 8 bases, the J end lost 7 bases, and 18 bases lay between the germline ends. This CDR3 is 13 amino acids long. For the CDR3, the DNA is TGTGCCAGTTCACGGGGGCGCCGACTGGAGCAGTACTTC. It translates to CASSRGRRLEQYF. The full variable domain, in which reference TRBV19 and TRBJ2-7 provide the parts outside the CDR3, is DGGITQSPKYLFRKEGQNVTLSCEQNLNHDAMYWYRQDPGQGLRLIYYSQIVNDFQKGDIAEGYSVSREKKESFPLTVTSAQKNPTAFYLCASSRGRRLEQYFGPGTRLTVT.

The chain has TRBV2 and TRBJ1-4; 9 bases are shared with TRBD1. The junction had 7 bases not matched to a gene; V was cut back by 6 bases and J by 8 bases. Germline V CDR1 and CDR2: SNHLY, FYNNEI. The CDR3 runs to 14 residues. In DNA form, the CDR3 reads TGTGCCAGCAGCAGGGACAGGGTAGGAGAAAAACTGTTTTTT. Amino acid sequence: CASSRDRVGEKLFF.

The gene calls are TRBV29-1 and TRBJ1-2; D uncertain. The CDR3 sequence is 12 residues long. Germline CDR1 reads SQVTM; CDR2 reads ANQGSEA. The V and J ends lost 3 bases and 2 bases respectively, with 7 bases between them. CDR3 sequence: CSVEGRNYGYTF. The CDR3 DNA sequence: TGCAGCGTTGAGGGGAGAAACTATGGCTACACCTTC.

This clone was counted between two and nine times. The chain links TRBV15 to TRBJ1-4; no definite D call. The CDR3 length is 14 residues. CDR1 and CDR2 from the germline V gene are LNHNV and YYDKDF (reference sequence). The ends were cut back, 0 bases at V and 4 bases at J, with 6 bases in the middle. CDR3 region: CATSRDSFNEKLFF. CDR3 nucleotide sequence: TGTGCCACCAGCAGAGATTCCTTTAATGAAAAACTGTTTTTT.

The CDR3 is CASSAGGPGNEQFF. CDR3 in DNA: TGTGCCAGCAGCGCGGGAGGGCCGGGCAATGAGCAGTTCTTC. This sequence joins TRBV28 and TRBJ2-1; TRBD2 matches 9 bases. CDR1 and CDR2 (germline): MDHEN, SYDVKM. Trimming removed 6 bases from V and 6 bases from J; junction bases left unmatched: 6. CDR3 length equals 14 residues.

The chain employs TRBV5-6 and TRBJ2-1; 12 positions match TRBD2. CDR1 and CDR2 (germline): SGHDT, YYEEEE. Unmatched junction bases numbered 4, after V lost 5 bases and J lost 1 base. This CDR3 has 16 amino acids. The CDR3, as DNA: TGTGCCAGCAGACGTGGACTAGCGGGGTCCTACAATGAGCAGTTCTTC. Translating it yields CASRRGLAGSYNEQFF.

The genes are TRBV9 and TRBJ1-1; D perhaps matches TRBD1 (5 bases). V was cut by 0 bases and J by 0 bases, with 12 bases left in between. The CDR3 length is 16 residues. The germline V gene encodes CDR1 SGDLS and CDR2 YYNGEE. The CDR3 is CASSVDSGLLNTEAFF. As DNA, the CDR3 is TGTGCCAGCAGCGTAGATTCGGGACTTCTGAACACTGAAGCTTTCTTT. Based on the CDR3 plus reference TRBV9 and TRBJ1-1, the full variable domain is DSGVTQTPKHLITATGQRVTLRCSPRSGDLSVYWYQQSLDQGLQFLIQYYNGEERAKGNILERFSAQQFPDLHSELNLSSLELGDSALYFCASSVDSGLLNTEAFFGQGTRLTVV.

This sequence joins TRBV21-1 and TRBJ2-6. TRBV21-1 is recorded as a pseudogene. This CDR3 spans 17 amino acids. Here the CDR3 DNA reads TGTGCCAGCAGAGAGGGGATACAACAAAGTCGGGCCAACGTCCTGACTTTC. Translation: CASREGIQQSRANVLTF.

The rearrangement joins TRBV28 to TRBJ2-4; 13 nucleotides match TRBD2. The CDR3 is 20 residues long. V gave up 3 bases and J gave up 3 bases; unmatched junction bases: 14. Germline lookup yields CDR1 MDHEN and CDR2 SYDVKM. CDR3 sequence reads: CASSFELALAGGRGKNIQYF. For the CDR3, the DNA is TGTGCCAGCAGTTTCGAACTGGCACTAGCGGGAGGGAGAGGCAAAAACATTCAGTACTTC.

The rearrangement joins TRBV7-6 to TRBJ2-7, with 10 bases lining up with TRBD1. Per germline, CDR1 SGHVS and CDR2 FNYEAQ. Trimming cost V 3 bases and J 6 bases; bases outside gene matches: 11. There are 16 residues in the CDR3. CDR3 protein: CASSLVPGQGSIEQYF. The DNA of the CDR3 is TGTGCCAGCAGCTTGGTGCCGGGACAGGGGTCGATCGAGCAGTACTTC.

This sequence joins TRBV7-2 and TRBJ1-1; 7 bases map to TRBD1. Germline V gene lookup returns CDR1 SGHTA and CDR2 FQGNSA. The CDR3 covers 13 residues. The J segment lost 4 bases and the V segment lost 5 bases, leaving 4 bases of the junction unmatched. CDR3 sequence (DNA): TGTGCCAGCAGCCGTAACAGGGGCACTGAAGCTTTCTTT. Translation gives CASSRNRGTEAFF.

As regards this clone: The junction shows a germline mismatch at one end, possibly a read error. This CDR3 reads CASSAGNTDTQYF. As DNA, the CDR3 is TGTGCTAGCAGCGCCGGAAACACAGATACGCAGTATTTT. The chain is built from TRBV7-7 and TRBJ2-3; D gene unclear. The CDR3 runs to 13 residues. The germline gives CDR1 SSHAT, CDR2 FNYEAQ (reference sequence).

The chain recombines TRBV7-2 with TRBJ2-2; 16 bases agree with TRBD2. The CDR3 spans 17 residues. V shed 5 bases, J shed 7 bases, and the junction held 7 bases outside the gene matches. CDR1 is SGHTA, CDR2 FQGNSA, per germline. CDR3 sequence: CASSRGLAGGFDGELFF. CDR3 in DNA: TGTGCCAGCAGCAGGGGACTAGCGGGAGGGTTCGACGGGGAGCTGTTTTTT. The whole variable domain, remainder taken from reference TRBV7-2 and TRBJ2-2, is GAGVSQSPSNKVTEKGKDVELRCDPISGHTALYWYRQSLGQGLEFLIYFQGNSAPDKSGLPSDRFSAERTGGSVSTLTIQRTQQEDSAVYLCASSRGLAGGFDGELFFGEGSRLTVL.